One and the same sample provided the 19 T cell receptor beta chains below, sequenced in a study of T cell repertoires in cytomegalovirus infection. These receptors have no known antigen. TCRdb independently ran MiXCR on the reads; one entry per CDR3 protein. The table includes a few hundred thousand distinct CDR3 sequences, under 25% detected once. The input for sequencing was cultured PBMCs, taken from culture after CMV antigen stimulation. The receptors shown here come from a human donor in good health (CMV status not recorded). Some clones in this sample may be carry-over from other donors' samples.

V usage is TRBV20-1 and J usage is TRBJ2-3; 7 positions match TRBD1. The CDR3 runs to 14 residues. CDR1 DFQATT and CDR2 SNEGSKA come from the germline V gene (reference sequence). Trimming removed 1 base from V and 2 bases from J; junction bases left unmatched: 3. The CDR3 sequence is CSARGQGFTDTQYF. Written as DNA, the CDR3 is TGCAGTGCTAGAGGACAGGGCTTCACAGATACGCAGTATTTT.

The table lists this clonotype with many counts. The V and J genes are TRBV15 and TRBJ2-1, with 11 bases matching TRBD2. J was trimmed by 0 bases and V by 6 bases; bases with no gene match: 4. This CDR3 is 16 amino acids long. Germline CDR1 and CDR2: LNHNV and YYDKDF (reference sequence). CDR3 sequence reads: CATRGTSGSSYNEQFF. The CDR3 coding sequence is TGTGCCACCAGAGGGACTAGCGGCAGCTCCTACAATGAGCAGTTCTTC. The variable domain in full, completed from reference TRBV15 and TRBJ2-1, reads DAMVIQNPRYQVTQFGKPVTLSCSQTLNHNVMYWYQQKSSQAPKLLFHYYDKDFNNEADTPDNFQSRRPNTSFCFLDIRSPGLGDTAMYLCATRGTSGSSYNEQFFGPGTRLTVL.

This chain joins TRBV12-5 and TRBJ2-1; 8 nucleotides align to TRBD2. The trim removed 5 bases at V and 0 bases at J, leaving 12 bases unmatched. Germline V gene lookup returns CDR1 LGHNT and CDR2 FRNRAP. The length of the CDR3 is 18 residues. The CDR3 protein is CASGPDGGDVSSYNEQFF. The CDR3 DNA reads TGTGCTAGTGGTCCCGACGGGGGGGACGTTAGCTCCTACAATGAGCAGTTCTTC.

The chain is built from TRBV28 and TRBJ1-1, with 8 bases identical to TRBD1. Germline V CDR1 and CDR2: MDHEN, SYDVKM. V gave up 2 bases and J gave up 3 bases; unmatched junction bases: 2. This CDR3 is 14 amino acids long. The DNA for the CDR3 is TGTGCCAGCAGTTTAGGGACAGGCTACACTGAAGCTTTCTTT. It encodes CASSLGTGYTEAFF.

Only a few counts were recorded for this clonotype. This chain links TRBV6-2 or TRBV6-3 with TRBJ1-1, with 7 bases aligning to TRBD1. Germline assignment: CDR1 MNHEY and CDR2 SVGEGT. V lost 6 bases, J lost 1 base, and 17 bases stayed unmatched. This CDR3 region has 18 residues. The CDR3 spells CASRYFDRVGEENTEAFF. CDR3 nucleotides: TGTGCCAGCAGGTATTTCGACAGGGTTGGTGAGGAGAACACTGAAGCTTTCTTT.

This clonotype was seen a few times. CDR3 residues: CASRSDGDTQYF. CDR3 coding DNA: TGTGCCAGCAGGTCGGACGGGGATACGCAGTATTTT. This chain joins TRBV12-3 or TRBV12-4 and TRBJ2-3; D not certain. V was clipped by 6 bases and J by 6 bases, with 10 bases between them. This CDR3 comprises 12 residues.

The chain recombines TRBV27 with TRBJ2-7; possible D gene TRBD2, 7 bases. Trimming shortened V by 5 bases and J by 2 bases, and 13 bases separated the two germline ends. The V gene's germline CDR1 is MNHEY and CDR2 SMNVEV (reference sequence). The CDR3 is 14 residues long. CDR3 residues: CASSGGGGTYEQYF. CDR3 nucleotides: TGTGCCAGCAGTGGGGGCGGGGGCACCTACGAGCAGTACTTC.

The gene calls are TRBV27 and TRBJ1-5; D is perhaps TRBD1 (5 bases). The CDR3 consists of 14 residues. Trimming removed 3 bases at V and 7 bases at J, with 13 bases between. CDR1 and CDR2 from the germline V gene are MNHEY and SMNVEV (reference sequence). In nucleotides, the CDR3 is TGTGCCAGCAGTTTTCGGGGGACCAGGCAGCCCCAGCATTTT. It yields the protein CASSFRGTRQPQHF.

This chain links TRBV6-2 or TRBV6-3 with TRBJ2-1, with TRBD2 matching over 7 bases. Germline V gives CDR1 MNHEY, CDR2 SVGEGT. This CDR3 region has 16 residues. J was trimmed by 7 bases and V by 2 bases; bases with no gene match: 11. DNA for the CDR3: TGTGCCAGCAGTTACCGAGCGGGAATGAGTATTAATGAGCAGTTCTTC. Encoded protein: CASSYRAGMSINEQFF.

This rearrangement joins TRBV11-2 to TRBJ2-1; D unclear. The CDR3 runs 11 residues. The V gene's germline CDR1 is SGHAT and CDR2 FQNNGV. V was clipped by 8 bases and J by 5 bases, with 7 bases between them. CDR3 in amino acids: CASLSDNEQFF. CDR3 nucleotide sequence: TGTGCCAGCCTCTCAGACAATGAGCAGTTCTTC.

This clonotype has just a few counts. The chain joins TRBV12-3 or TRBV12-4 to TRBJ2-1; 14 bases line up with TRBD2. This CDR3 contains 14 residues. The ends lost 6 bases at V and 15 bases at J; junction bases unmatched: 10. In DNA form, the CDR3 reads TGTGCCAGCAGACTCGGACTAGCGGGAGGCAATCGGTTCTTC. It yields the protein CASRLGLAGGNRFF.

This clonotype was picked up many times. CDR3 amino acids: CASSRGVLDTEAFF. The CDR3, as DNA: TGTGCCAGCAGCCGGGGGGTTCTGGACACTGAAGCTTTCTTT. This chain uses TRBV7-2 with TRBJ1-1; TRBD1 is a possible D gene (5 bases). Between the trimmed V and J ends, which lost 5 bases and 3 bases, there was a span of 13 bases. The CDR3 runs 14 residues. Germline V lookup: CDR1 SGHTA, CDR2 FQGNSA. Full variable domain (outside the CDR3, taken from reference TRBV7-2 and TRBJ1-1): GAGVSQSPSNKVTEKGKDVELRCDPISGHTALYWYRQSLGQGLEFLIYFQGNSAPDKSGLPSDRFSAERTGGSVSTLTIQRTQQEDSAVYLCASSRGVLDTEAFFGQGTRLTVV.

This clonotype was picked up many times. In DNA, the CDR3 is TGTGCCAGCAGTTTTACCCCCACAGGGGGCACTGAAGCTTTCTTT. This gives the protein CASSFTPTGGTEAFF. This chain connects TRBV12-3 or TRBV12-4 to TRBJ1-1, with 8 bases that match TRBD1. The length of the CDR3 is 15 residues. V lost 3 bases, J lost 4 bases, and 7 bases stayed unmatched.

This clonotype came up a few times. The chain recombines TRBV6-5 with TRBJ2-1; 12 bases are shared with TRBD2. The CDR3 extends over 17 amino acids. The germline gives CDR1 MNHEY, CDR2 SVGAGI. V was pared by 2 bases and J by 7 bases, with 9 bases of the junction left unmatched. The CDR3 nucleotides are TGTGCCAGCAGTTACGAGTCTAGCGGGAGGGCCCGGAATGAGCAGTTCTTC. Its protein product is CASSYESSGRARNEQFF.

V gene TRBV11-3 combines with J gene TRBJ2-1; D may be TRBD1 (5 bases). Germline V gives CDR1 SGHNT, CDR2 YENEEA. Trimming took off 0 bases at V and 12 bases at J, with 9 bases between the two ends. The CDR3 spans 12 residues. The CDR3 DNA sequence: TGTGCCAGCAGCTTAGAAGGGGTTGGGCAGTTCTTC. Translated: CASSLEGVGQFF.

The rearrangement uses TRBV29-1 and TRBJ2-7; D might be TRBD2 (6 bases). V was pared by 5 bases and J by 7 bases, with 12 bases between. The CDR3 extends over 11 amino acids. The germline CDR1 and CDR2 sequences are SQVTM and ANQGSEA. The CDR3 sequence is CSVRDAGEQYV. DNA for the CDR3: TGCAGCGTTAGGGATGCGGGGGAGCAGTACGTC.

The J gene is TRBJ1-3, the V gene TRBV6-6, with unresolved D. CDR1 and CDR2 (germline): MNHNY, SVGAGI (reference sequence). The CDR3 covers 13 residues. Deletions cut 8 bases from V and 0 bases from J, with 8 bases between. CDR3 in DNA: TGTGCCAGCGGACTGAACTCTGGAAACACCATATATTTT. Encoded protein: CASGLNSGNTIYF.

This clonotype appeared once. The V gene is TRBV4-3, the J gene TRBJ1-4, with D tentatively TRBD1 (5 bases). Germline V gives CDR1 LGHNA, CDR2 YSLEER. Trimming took 1 base from V and 8 from J, leaving 14 bases between them. The CDR3 has 15 residues. CDR3 sequence reads: CASSQGGGMSEKLFF. In DNA form, the CDR3 reads TGCGCCAGCAGCCAAGGTGGGGGGATGTCGGAAAAACTGTTTTTT.

This clonotype was recorded many times. The gene calls are TRBV28 and TRBJ1-5; 7 bases are a match to TRBD1. Trimming cost V 4 bases and J 4 bases; bases outside gene matches: 4. Germline values: CDR1 MDHEN, CDR2 SYDVKM. The CDR3 consists of 14 residues. CDR3 in amino acids: CASSSSTGNQPQHF. CDR3 sequence (DNA): TGTGCCAGCAGTTCCTCGACAGGGAATCAGCCCCAGCATTTT.